Below are 9 T cell receptor beta chains sequenced from a single sample in a study of blood T cell repertoires in COVID-19. The data were produced by immunoSEQ multiplex PCR, yet TCRdb's version contains in-frame clones alone and is incomplete. The sample includes fewer than 110,000 clones, around 84% of them seen just once. Input material: peripheral blood. The receptors originated from a woman between 70 and 85 years old with active or convalescent COVID-19.

The chain employs TRBV28 and TRBJ1-5, with 11 bases fitting TRBD1. V shed 7 bases, J shed 7 bases, and the junction held 6 bases outside the gene matches. The germline gives CDR1 MDHEN, CDR2 SYDVKM. The CDR3 covers 14 residues. The CDR3 sequence is CASMDRGPIQPQHF. The CDR3 DNA follows: TGTGCCAGCATGGACAGGGGGCCCATCCAGCCCCAGCATTTT.

The V gene is TRBV14, the J gene TRBJ2-1; D not certain. The V gene lost 0 bases and the J gene lost 6 bases, with 9 bases spanning the gap. This CDR3 comprises 14 residues. From germline, CDR1 is SGHDN and CDR2 FVKESK. In DNA form, the CDR3 reads TGTGCCAGCAGCCAAGACAGGTTGATCAATGAGCAGTTCTTC. It codes for CASSQDRLINEQFF.

With respect to this clone: Because the CDR3's place on the DNA is in doubt, the DNA is left out and the CDR3 is given as listed by TCRdb. The genes are TRBV10-3 and TRBJ1-1; the table's D gene call, TRBD1, was not cross checked with the DNA. Germline-derived CDR1 and CDR2 are ENHRY and SYGVKD. Including both end residues, the CDR3 is 16 amino acids long. The CDR3 protein is CAISESFGTGISVSFF.

This clone has a single count. The CDR3, as DNA: TGTGCCAGCAGCTCGTGGACTAGCGGTTATACAGATACGCAGTATTTT. It yields the protein CASSSWTSGYTDTQYF. This chain links TRBV5-5 with TRBJ2-3; 10 bases fit TRBD2. J gave up 3 bases and V 3 bases, and 7 bases lay outside the gene matches. This CDR3 comprises 16 residues. Germline CDR1 reads SGHKS; CDR2 reads YYEKEE (reference sequence). Full variable domain (outside the CDR3, taken from reference TRBV5-5 and TRBJ2-3): DAGVTQSPTHLIKTRGQQVTLRCSPISGHKSVSWYQQVLGQGPQFIFQYYEKEERGRGNFPDRFSARQFPNYSSELNVNALLLGDSALYLCASSSWTSGYTDTQYFGPGTRLTVL.

This clone has only a few counts. The chain is built from TRBV19 and TRBJ2-5, with TRBD2 matching 8 bases. J was trimmed by 5 bases and V by 2 bases; bases with no gene match: 7. The CDR3 contains 15 residues. The germline V gene has CDR1 LNHDA and CDR2 SQIVND (reference sequence). DNA for the CDR3: TGTGCCAGTAGTATATCCGGGGGGGTTCGGGAGACCCAGTACTTC. It specifies CASSISGGVRETQYF.

The chain couples TRBV4-2 to TRBJ2-7; weak D call: TRBD2 (6 bases). Trimming left V 1 base short and J 5 bases short, with 18 bases between. The CDR3 loop spans 16 amino acids. Germline V CDR1 and CDR2: LGHNA, YNFKEQ. In DNA form, the CDR3 reads TGTGCCAGCAGCCAAGCCGTACAGACTAGATCCAACGAGCAGTACTTC. Its translation is CASSQAVQTRSNEQYF.

V gene TRBV5-6 combines with J gene TRBJ1-5, with 9 positions matching TRBD1. Trimming removed 4 bases from V and 2 bases from J; junction bases left unmatched: 10. From germline, CDR1 is SGHDT and CDR2 YYEEEE. The CDR3 is 17 amino acids. The CDR3 nucleotides read TGTGCCAGCAGCAAAGAACAGGGGGCTCGAGGCAATCAGCCCCAGCATTTT. It yields the protein CASSKEQGARGNQPQHF.

The gene calls are TRBV7-2 and TRBJ1-1; tentatively, D is TRBD1 (6 bases). Trimming stripped 1 base from V and 1 base from J, with 10 bases between. This CDR3 spans 15 amino acids. The germline gives CDR1 SGHTA, CDR2 FQGNSA. In DNA, the CDR3 is TGTGCCAGCAGCTTAGTTCCCAGGGGGAACACTGAAGCTTTCTTT. It translates to CASSLVPRGNTEAFF.

V is TRBV7-8 and J is TRBJ2-1, with 14 positions matching TRBD2. Per the germline V gene, CDR1 is SGHVS and CDR2 is FQNEAQ. V was clipped by 4 bases and J by 10 bases; unmatched bases: 9. The CDR3 sequence is 16 residues long. CDR3 amino acids: CASSSRGLAGVEEQFF. The CDR3 DNA is TGTGCCAGCAGCTCAAGGGGACTAGCGGGAGTCGAAGAGCAGTTCTTC.